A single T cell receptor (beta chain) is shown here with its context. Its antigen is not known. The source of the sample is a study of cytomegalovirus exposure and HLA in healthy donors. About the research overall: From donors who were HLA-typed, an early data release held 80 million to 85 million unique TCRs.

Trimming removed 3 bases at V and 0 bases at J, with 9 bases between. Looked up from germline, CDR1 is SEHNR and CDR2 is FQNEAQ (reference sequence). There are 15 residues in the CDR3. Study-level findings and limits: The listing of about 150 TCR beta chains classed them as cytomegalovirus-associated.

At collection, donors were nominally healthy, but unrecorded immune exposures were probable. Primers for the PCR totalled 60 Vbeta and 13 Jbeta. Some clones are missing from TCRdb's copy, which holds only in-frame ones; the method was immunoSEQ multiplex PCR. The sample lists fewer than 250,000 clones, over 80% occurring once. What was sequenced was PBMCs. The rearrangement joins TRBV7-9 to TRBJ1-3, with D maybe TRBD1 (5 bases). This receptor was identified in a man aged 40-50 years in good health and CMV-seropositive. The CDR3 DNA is TGTGCCAGCAGCTTCAGGGTCGCCTCTGGAAACACCATATATTTT. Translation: CASSFRVASGNTIYF.